The 17 T cell receptor beta chains below all came from one sample that was sequenced in a study of blood T cell repertoires in COVID-19. Data came from immunoSEQ multiplex PCR; TCRdb stores just in-frame clones and leaves some out. The sample yields around 42,000 clones, roughly 81% seen once. The specimen sequenced was peripheral blood. These receptors originate from a woman in her seventies in a cohort sampled during active COVID-19.

The J gene is TRBJ2-3, the V gene TRBV6-5, with 10 bases aligning to TRBD1. V lost 0 bases, J lost 8 bases, and 5 bases stayed unmatched. The germline V gene has CDR1 MNHEY and CDR2 SVGAGI. The CDR3 sequence is 15 residues long. The CDR3 DNA reads as TGTGCCAGCAGTTACTCGGGACAGGGGCCTCCTACGCAGTATTTT. Protein: CASSYSGQGPPTQYF.

The chain couples TRBV10-2 to TRBJ2-7; 8 bases are shared with TRBD1. The junction had 14 bases not matched to a gene; V was cut back by 10 bases and J by 6 bases. Looked up from germline, CDR1 is WSHSY and CDR2 is SAAADI. This CDR3 contains 14 residues. In DNA form, the CDR3 reads TGCGCCACCAACACCGGGACAGGACCGCGCGAGCAGTACTTC. Its translation: CATNTGTGPREQYF.

The rearrangement uses TRBV6-5 and TRBJ2-7; TRBD2 might be the D (6 bases). Germline values: CDR1 MNHEY, CDR2 SVGAGI. This CDR3 is built from 12 residues. CDR3 sequence (DNA): TGTGCTCTGCGGGAACCACCCTACGAGCAGTACTTC. This sequence encodes CALREPPYEQYF.

This clone was detected only a few times. The J gene is TRBJ1-4, the V gene TRBV24-1; D is undetermined. CDR3 length: 15 amino acids. Trimming pared 4 bases from V and 8 bases from J, leaving 16 bases between. CDR1 is KGHDR, CDR2 SFDVKD, per germline. The CDR3, as DNA: TGTGCCACCAGTGAGGGTCCCTCAAGCAGGGAAAAACTGTTTTTT. Protein product: CATSEGPSSREKLFF.

This clone was detected only once. V is TRBV25-1 and J is TRBJ2-3, with D tentatively TRBD2 (5 bases). The CDR3 sequence is 13 residues long. Germline V gene lookup returns CDR1 MGHDK and CDR2 SYGVNS. V was shortened by 8 bases and J by 2 bases, with 11 bases between the two germline ends. CDR3 DNA: TGTGCCAGCGCCGGGATGGCCACAGATACGCAGTATTTT. As protein: CASAGMATDTQYF.

This sequence joins TRBV18 and TRBJ2-1; TRBD2 matches 11 bases. Germline V gives CDR1 KGHSH, CDR2 LQKENI. This CDR3 has 15 residues. Losses at the gene ends were 6 bases for V and 7 bases for J; bases not matched to a gene: 8. The CDR3 sequence is CASSQLAGEVNEQFF. The DNA of the CDR3 is TGTGCCAGCTCCCAACTAGCGGGAGAAGTTAATGAGCAGTTCTTC. Looking up the rest from reference TRBV18 and TRBJ2-1 gives the full variable domain: NAGVMQNPRHLVRRRGQEARLRCSPMKGHSHVYWYRQLPEEGLKFMVYLQKENIIDESGMPKERFSAEFPKEGPSILRIQQVVRGDSAAYFCASSQLAGEVNEQFFGPGTRLTVL.

The V call is TRBV4-3, the J call TRBJ2-1; 7 bases fit TRBD1. The CDR3 totals 14 residues. J was trimmed by 4 bases and V by 1 base; bases with no gene match: 1. Germline V lookup: CDR1 LGHNA, CDR2 YSLEER. The CDR3 spells CASSQGRGYNEQFF. CDR3 bases: TGCGCCAGCAGCCAAGGCAGGGGGTACAATGAGCAGTTCTTC.

In this sample, this clone turned up a few times. The CDR3 protein is CAIGTGSYSNQPQHF. DNA of the CDR3: TGTGCCATCGGCACAGGCTCCTATAGCAATCAGCCCCAGCATTTT. V gene TRBV10-3 combines with J gene TRBJ1-5; perhaps TRBD1 as D (5 bases). The length of the CDR3 is 15 residues. Germline values: CDR1 ENHRY, CDR2 SYGVKD. Trimming pared 8 bases from V and 0 bases from J, leaving 14 bases between.

This rearrangement joins TRBV29-1 to TRBJ2-7, with 9 bases that match TRBD1. Germline loops: CDR1 SQVTM, CDR2 ANQGSEA. V shed 7 bases and J 6 bases; nucleotides not matched to a gene: 16. The length of the CDR3 is 15 residues. CDR3 DNA sequence: TGCAGCGACAGACTGGGACAGGGTAGATGGGTCGAGCAGTACTTC. Residues: CSDRLGQGRWVEQYF.

This clone turned up a few times. The chain has TRBV18 and TRBJ1-1, with D perhaps matching TRBD1 (6 bases). Germline CDR1 reads KGHSH; CDR2 reads LQKENI. Deletions cut 6 bases from V and 5 bases from J, with 16 bases between. CDR3 length equals 14 residues. In DNA form, the CDR3 reads TGTGCCAGCTCCCTAGGGGGGGCCAAAACTGAAGCTTTCTTT. Its translation is CASSLGGAKTEAFF.

The V gene is TRBV6-5, the J gene TRBJ2-5; 7 bases match TRBD1. Germline CDR1 MNHEY, CDR2 SVGAGI. The CDR3 has 15 residues. The junction had 2 bases not matched to a gene; V was cut back by 0 bases and J by 1 base. The CDR3 here is CASSYSGQAQETQYF. For the CDR3, the DNA is TGTGCCAGCAGTTACTCCGGACAGGCCCAAGAGACCCAGTACTTC.

CDR3 DNA: TGTGCCAGCAGCTTAGATGGCAGGGGGGTCGCCGGGGAGCTGTTTTTT. It specifies CASSLDGRGVAGELFF. The chain couples TRBV11-2 to TRBJ2-2, with D perhaps matching TRBD1 (7 bases). Germline V lookup: CDR1 SGHAT, CDR2 FQNNGV. This CDR3 is built from 16 residues. The ends were cut back, 0 bases at V and 6 bases at J, with 14 bases in the middle. Looking up the rest from reference TRBV11-2 and TRBJ2-2 gives the full variable domain: EAGVAQSPRYKIIEKRQSVAFWCNPISGHATLYWYQQILGQGPKLLIQFQNNGVVDDSQLPKDRFSAERLKGVDSTLKIQPAKLEDSAVYLCASSLDGRGVAGELFFGEGSRLTVL.

This clone was seen more than once but under ten times. The V call is TRBV24-1, the J call TRBJ1-2; D gene unclear. Germline CDR1 KGHDR, CDR2 SFDVKD. The length of the CDR3 is 12 residues. Trimming took 3 bases from V and 8 from J, leaving 9 bases between them. As DNA, the CDR3 is TGTGCCACCAGTGATACAGCTGAGGGCTACACCTTC. Protein sequence: CATSDTAEGYTF.

The chain joins TRBV9 to TRBJ2-2; 7 bases map to TRBD1. The CDR3 runs 15 residues. The germline V gene has CDR1 SGDLS and CDR2 YYNGEE. With V trimmed by 4 bases and J by 4 bases, 7 bases remained unmatched. CDR3: CASSFRTGGTGELFF. The CDR3 nucleotides read TGTGCCAGCAGCTTCAGGACAGGAGGCACCGGGGAGCTGTTTTTT.

The rearrangement links TRBV5-1 to TRBJ2-7, with TRBD2 identical over 9 bases. The CDR3 extends over 16 amino acids. Germline trimming cut 4 bases from V and 4 bases from J; bases unmatched to any gene: 12. Germline V CDR1 and CDR2: SGHRS, YFSETQ. The CDR3 protein is CASSGELAGNFYEQYF. The CDR3 nucleotides read TGCGCCAGCAGCGGCGAGCTAGCGGGAAATTTTTACGAGCAGTACTTC.

The V and J genes are TRBV28 and TRBJ2-7; 12 positions match TRBD2. This CDR3 contains 12 residues. The germline V gene encodes CDR1 MDHEN and CDR2 SYDVKM. Trimming removed 8 bases from V and 7 bases from J; junction bases left unmatched: 3. This chain's CDR3 is CASGLAGREQYF. CDR3 DNA: TGTGCCAGCGGACTAGCGGGACGGGAGCAGTACTTC.

This chain uses TRBV6-6 with TRBJ2-1; a weak D match, TRBD2 (7 bases). The CDR3 has 15 amino acids. The germline V gene encodes CDR1 MNHNY and CDR2 SVGAGI (reference sequence). The germline V and J ends were trimmed by 7 bases and 9 bases, with 22 bases remaining between them. As DNA, the CDR3 is TGTGCCAGCACTGCGGCGGGGGCGCCCCAGGGTGAGCAGTTCTTC. Its protein product is CASTAAGAPQGEQFF.